Shown below are 9 T cell receptor beta chains from a single sample sequenced in a study of blood T cell repertoires in COVID-19. Measured with immunoSEQ multiplex PCR; TCRdb has only the in-frame clones, and not every one. The data contain roughly 88,000 clones, 87% of them singletons. The sequenced material came from peripheral blood. The receptors originated from a woman between 55 and 75 years old with COVID-19, enrolled during active disease.

This chain joins TRBV18 and TRBJ1-2, with 12 bases that match TRBD1. CDR1 is KGHSH and CDR2 is LQKENI in the germline V gene. J lost 2 bases, V lost 5 bases, and 3 bases had no gene match. The CDR3 is made up of 15 amino acids. The CDR3 here is CASSYGTGGNYGYTF. The CDR3 bases are TGTGCCAGCTCATACGGGACAGGGGGCAACTATGGCTACACCTTC.

In this sample, this clone turned up a few times. The chain joins TRBV3-1 (or the pseudogene TRBV3-2) to TRBJ1-1; unclear D gene. Per the germline V gene, CDR1 is LGHDT and CDR2 is YNNKEL (reference sequence). The germline V and J ends were trimmed by 0 bases and 7 bases, with 12 bases remaining between them. CDR3 length: 14 residues. CDR3 sequence (DNA): TGTGCCAGCAGCCAAGATTGGAGGTCGATTGAAGCTTTCTTT. Its protein product is CASSQDWRSIEAFF.

The chain joins TRBV5-8 to TRBJ2-5, with 10 bases lining up with TRBD1. V lost 5 bases and J lost 5; bases outside the gene matches: 9. CDR3 length: 15 residues. Per the germline V gene, CDR1 is SGHTS and CDR2 is YDEGEE. This CDR3 is CASRTGTGDGETQYF. The CDR3 DNA follows: TGTGCCAGCAGAACCGGGACAGGGGACGGGGAGACCCAGTACTTC.

This chain links TRBV18 with TRBJ1-6, with 7 positions matching TRBD1. CDR3 length equals 15 residues. With V trimmed by 3 bases and J by 6 bases, 5 bases remained unmatched. Per germline, CDR1 KGHSH and CDR2 LQKENI. CDR3 nucleotide sequence: TGTGCCAGCTCACCTCCCGGGACAGTTAATTCACCCCTCCACTTT. It is translated as CASSPPGTVNSPLHF.

The V call is TRBV24-1, the J call TRBJ2-3; 10 nucleotides agree with TRBD1. The ends lost 7 bases at V and 5 bases at J; junction bases unmatched: 11. Germline V lookup: CDR1 KGHDR, CDR2 SFDVKD. This CDR3 contains 16 residues. The CDR3 is CATSLAGTGVQDTQYF. The CDR3 DNA follows: TGTGCCACCAGCCTCGCCGGGACAGGGGTACAAGATACGCAGTATTTT.

This chain uses TRBV11-2 with TRBJ1-4; maybe TRBD1 (5 bases). CDR1 is SGHAT, CDR2 FQNNGV, per germline. The length of the CDR3 is 13 residues. The V end lost 1 base, the J end lost 7 bases, and 7 bases lay between the germline ends. The CDR3, as DNA: TGTGCCAGCAGCTTAGTCAGGGTTGAAAAACTGTTTTTT. This sequence encodes CASSLVRVEKLFF.

This clone has a handful of counts. V usage is TRBV6-6 and J usage is TRBJ2-7; 8 positions agree with TRBD1. This CDR3 is built from 15 residues. With 8 bases clipped from V and 2 bases from J, the junction kept 11 bases outside the gene matches. CDR1 and CDR2 from the germline V gene are MNHNY and SVGAGI (reference sequence). CDR3 sequence (DNA): TGTGCCAGCTACCCCACCGGGACAGGCCCCTACGAGCAGTACTTC. It yields the protein CASYPTGTGPYEQYF.

This sequence joins TRBV15 and TRBJ2-2, with a possible D match to TRBD2 (5 bases). Trimming pared 1 base from V and 0 bases from J, leaving 15 bases between. CDR3 length equals 18 residues. Germline V CDR1 and CDR2: LNHNV, YYDKDF (reference sequence). The CDR3 DNA follows: TGTGCCACCAGCAGAGGAGGGCCATCCCACACGAACACCGGGGAGCTGTTTTTT. This codes for CATSRGGPSHTNTGELFF.

The chain carries TRBV18 and TRBJ2-1, with TRBD2 identical over 14 bases. The germline V gene has CDR1 KGHSH and CDR2 LQKENI. Trimming at V came to 6 bases and at J to 0 bases, leaving 4 bases not matched to a gene. CDR3 length: 17 amino acids. DNA for the CDR3: TGTGCCAGCTCGCAGGGACTAGCGGGGGTCTCCTACAATGAGCAGTTCTTC. This translates into CASSQGLAGVSYNEQFF.